This T cell receptor beta chain was documented in a study of cytomegalovirus exposure and HLA in healthy donors. Study at large: A previous analysis identified 90 million to 140 million unique TCR beta sequences derived from 180 million or so T cells. Whole-study results and caveats: Compared with the approximately 680-donor mean, an Asian-associated ancestry cluster reportedly had fewer N-insertions, according to a later analysis. A later analysis found most CMV-associated TCR beta chains apparently HLA-restricted.

Comments on this clone: Its matching antigen is unknown.

Use of 60 Vbeta and 13 Jbeta primers characterized the PCR. The assay was immunoSEQ multiplex PCR, and TCRdb's table has in-frame clones only and misses some. The repertoire holds roughly 170,000 clones, with about 85% as singletons. The CDR3 totals 12 residues. Germline lookup yields CDR1 SGHAT and CDR2 FQNNGV. Trimming left V 3 bases short and J 5 bases short, with 5 bases between. The chain couples TRBV11-2 to TRBJ2-1; the D is unclear. Sequenced input: PBMCs. The clonotype was recovered from a woman between 45 and 60 years old in good health and CMV-seropositive. Here the CDR3 reads CASSFPDNEQFF. CDR3 in DNA: TGTGCCAGCAGCTTCCCGGACAATGAGCAGTTCTTC.